These 25 T cell receptor beta chains originate from one sample sequenced in a study of blood T cell repertoires in COVID-19. Sequencing was performed with immunoSEQ multiplex PCR; in TCRdb, only in-frame clones are kept and a portion is missing. The repertoire holds about 71,000 clones, with 82% as singletons. Material for sequencing was peripheral blood. Every receptor here comes from a woman aged 80 or over with acute or convalescent COVID-19.

This clone was recorded only once. The gene calls are TRBV29-1 and TRBJ2-7, with 11 bases fitting TRBD1. V lost 5 bases to trimming and J lost 7 bases; unmatched junction nucleotides: 7. Germline CDR1 SQVTM, CDR2 ANQGSEA. This CDR3 has 13 residues. This chain's CDR3 is CSVWDRGEREQYF. For the CDR3, the DNA is TGCAGCGTTTGGGACAGGGGGGAGAGGGAGCAGTACTTC.

The CDR3 region has the DNA TGTGCCAGCAGTCGCACTGGACAGGGAGGTGCAGATACGCAGTATTTT. Amino acid sequence: CASSRTGQGGADTQYF. V gene TRBV7-6 combines with J gene TRBJ2-3, with 8 bases fitting TRBD1. J lost 4 bases, V lost 6 bases, and 12 bases had no gene match. This CDR3 is built from 16 residues. Per the germline V gene, CDR1 is SGHVS and CDR2 is FNYEAQ.

This clone showed up just a few times. V usage is TRBV18 and J usage is TRBJ2-7, with D tentatively TRBD1 (6 bases). V was cut by 6 bases and J by 5 bases, with 8 bases left in between. CDR3 length: 11 residues. Germline CDR1 KGHSH, CDR2 LQKENI. The CDR3 loop reads CASSYRDEQYF. In DNA form, the CDR3 reads TGTGCCAGCTCGTACAGGGACGAGCAGTACTTC. The full variable domain, in which reference TRBV18 and TRBJ2-7 provide the parts outside the CDR3, is NAGVMQNPRHLVRRRGQEARLRCSPMKGHSHVYWYRQLPEEGLKFMVYLQKENIIDESGMPKERFSAEFPKEGPSILRIQQVVRGDSAAYFCASSYRDEQYFGPGTRLTVT.

V and J are TRBV19 and TRBJ1-1; TRBD1 matches 10 bases. This CDR3 region has 14 residues. Germline CDR1 is LNHDA and CDR2 is SQIVND (reference sequence). V gave up 5 bases and J gave up 5 bases; unmatched junction bases: 5. As DNA, the CDR3 is TGTGCCAGTAGTCCCCCGGGACAGGGGACTGAAGCTTTCTTT. Protein product: CASSPPGQGTEAFF. Together with reference TRBV19 and TRBJ1-1, the CDR3 gives the full variable domain: DGGITQSPKYLFRKEGQNVTLSCEQNLNHDAMYWYRQDPGQGLRLIYYSQIVNDFQKGDIAEGYSVSREKKESFPLTVTSAQKNPTAFYLCASSPPGQGTEAFFGQGTRLTVV.

This clone was picked up a small number of times. V gene TRBV12-3 or TRBV12-4 combines with J gene TRBJ1-6; D gene unclear. The germline V and J ends were trimmed by 2 bases and 7 bases, with 6 bases remaining between them. The length of the CDR3 is 13 residues. The CDR3: CASSLSPNSPLHF. The CDR3 DNA is TGTGCCAGCAGTTTATCCCCAAATTCACCCCTCCACTTT.

The chain is built from TRBV6-5 and TRBJ2-1, with D possibly TRBD2 on 5 matching bases. Germline loops: CDR1 MNHEY, CDR2 SVGAGI. This CDR3 has 15 amino acids. Trimming left V 2 bases short and J 3 bases short, with 11 bases between. CDR3 bases: TGTGCCAGCAGTTACATGGGGAGTCTCTACAATGAGCAGTTCTTC. It codes for CASSYMGSLYNEQFF.

This rearrangement joins TRBV5-6 to TRBJ2-1; tentatively, D is TRBD1 (5 bases). Germline loops: CDR1 SGHDT, CDR2 YYEEEE. CDR3 length equals 13 residues. V was shortened by 4 bases and J by 5 bases, with 10 bases between the two germline ends. This CDR3 reads CASSTGPNNEQFF. Written as DNA, the CDR3 is TGTGCCAGCAGCACAGGCCCGAACAATGAGCAGTTCTTC.

V is TRBV7-9 and J is TRBJ2-1, with D tentatively TRBD1 (5 bases). Germline V lookup: CDR1 SEHNR, CDR2 FQNEAQ (reference sequence). This CDR3 contains 13 residues. The germline V and J ends were trimmed by 5 bases and 6 bases, with 11 bases remaining between them. The CDR3 loop is CASSRQQSNEQFF. As DNA, the CDR3 is TGTGCCAGCAGCCGACAGCAAAGCAATGAGCAGTTCTTC.

Only a few counts were recorded for this clone. The rearrangement uses TRBV9 and TRBJ2-4; TRBD2 matches 12 bases. Per the germline V gene, CDR1 is SGDLS and CDR2 is YYNGEE. Unmatched junction bases numbered 5, after V lost 0 bases and J lost 4 bases. The length of the CDR3 is 17 residues. CDR3 in DNA: TGTGCCAGCAGCGTAGTACTAGCGGGAGGCGCAAAAAACATTCAGTACTTC. Amino acid sequence: CASSVVLAGGAKNIQYF. Variable domain in full (rest from reference TRBV9 and TRBJ2-4): DSGVTQTPKHLITATGQRVTLRCSPRSGDLSVYWYQQSLDQGLQFLIQYYNGEERAKGNILERFSAQQFPDLHSELNLSSLELGDSALYFCASSVVLAGGAKNIQYFGAGTRLSVL.

This clone was counted a few times. The gene calls are TRBV7-2 and TRBJ2-1, with D possibly TRBD2 on 5 matching bases. Germline V gives CDR1 SGHTA, CDR2 FQGNSA. V was shortened by 5 bases and J by 5 bases, with 16 bases between the two germline ends. The CDR3 is made up of 15 amino acids. Here the CDR3 reads CASSRVPLANNEQFF. In DNA form, the CDR3 reads TGTGCCAGCAGCAGAGTCCCCCTAGCTAACAATGAGCAGTTCTTC.

The chain has TRBV10-3 and TRBJ1-2, with TRBD1 identical over 7 bases. The CDR3 covers 13 residues. V was pared by 6 bases and J by 6 bases, with 7 bases of the junction left unmatched. The germline V gene encodes CDR1 ENHRY and CDR2 SYGVKD. The CDR3 coding sequence is TGTGCCATCAGCGACAAGGGGGCGGATGGCTACACCTTC. Protein product: CAISDKGADGYTF.

The chain uses TRBV5-1 and TRBJ1-2; D call uncertain. Trimming shortened V by 3 bases and J by 5 bases, and 14 bases separated the two germline ends. Germline-derived CDR1 and CDR2 are SGHRS and YFSETQ. The CDR3 length is 14 residues. DNA for the CDR3: TGCGCCAGCAGCTCGGAGGAATTGGGGTATGGCTACACCTTC. Its protein is CASSSEELGYGYTF. The full variable domain, rest sourced from reference TRBV5-1 and TRBJ1-2, is KAGVTQTPRYLIKTRGQQVTLSCSPISGHRSVSWYQQTPGQGLQFLFEYFSETQRNKGNFPGRFSGRQFSNSRSEMNVSTLELGDSALYLCASSSEELGYGYTFGSGTRLTVV.

The chain is built from TRBV6-5 and TRBJ1-1; possibly TRBD1 for D (6 bases). Germline values: CDR1 MNHEY, CDR2 SVGAGI. The CDR3 totals 13 residues. The V end lost 8 bases, the J end lost 6 bases, and 16 bases lay between the germline ends. This CDR3 reads CASQETGRPEAFF. In DNA form, the CDR3 reads TGTGCCAGCCAAGAGACAGGACGTCCTGAAGCTTTCTTT.

The chain uses TRBV9 and TRBJ2-3; 7 nucleotides agree with TRBD2. The CDR3 has 16 residues. The germline gives CDR1 SGDLS, CDR2 YYNGEE. J gave up 0 bases and V 4 bases, and 8 bases lay outside the gene matches. The DNA for the CDR3 is TGTGCCAGCAGCTCCACCGGGACTACTAGCACAGATACGCAGTATTTT. Translating it yields CASSSTGTTSTDTQYF.

The V and J genes are TRBV30 and TRBJ1-4; D remains unclear. The CDR3 consists of 15 residues. V lost 3 bases and J 5 bases, leaving 16 bases between the germline ends. Germline V gene data show CDR1 as GTSNPN and CDR2 as SVGIG (reference sequence). CDR3 protein: CAWRRVALGNEKLFF. Here the CDR3 DNA reads TGTGCCTGGAGGAGGGTGGCGCTGGGCAATGAAAAACTGTTTTTT.

This sequence joins TRBV2 and TRBJ2-3; maybe TRBD1 (6 bases). V lost 4 bases and J lost 2, with 13 bases in between. This CDR3 spans 15 amino acids. Germline V gene sequence: CDR1 SNHLY, CDR2 FYNNEI. The CDR3 here is CASSVAGTFTDTQYF. The CDR3 coding sequence is TGTGCCAGCAGTGTTGCAGGGACATTCACAGATACGCAGTATTTT.

The chain combines TRBV5-1 with TRBJ2-3; 9 nucleotides line up with TRBD1. With 0 bases clipped from V and 5 bases from J, the junction kept 4 bases outside the gene matches. From germline, CDR1 is SGHRS and CDR2 YFSETQ. CDR3 length equals 15 residues. The CDR3 nucleotides are TGCGCCAGCAGCTTGGGGGACAGGGAAATAGATACGCAGTATTTT. This encodes CASSLGDREIDTQYF.

This rearrangement joins TRBV18 to TRBJ2-3; D unclear. Trimming took 4 bases from V and 6 from J, leaving 8 bases between them. CDR1 and CDR2 (germline): KGHSH, LQKENI. The CDR3 contains 12 residues. CDR3 residues: CASSLGPDTQYF. CDR3 nucleotides: TGTGCCAGCTCACTTGGGCCTGATACGCAGTATTTT. Full variable domain (remainder filled in from reference TRBV18 and TRBJ2-3): NAGVMQNPRHLVRRRGQEARLRCSPMKGHSHVYWYRQLPEEGLKFMVYLQKENIIDESGMPKERFSAEFPKEGPSILRIQQVVRGDSAAYFCASSLGPDTQYFGPGTRLTVL.

The rearrangement links TRBV28 to TRBJ2-1; D possibly corresponds to TRBD1 (6 bases). Germline V gene lookup returns CDR1 MDHEN and CDR2 SYDVKM. Trimming pared 2 bases from V and 4 bases from J, leaving 9 bases between. The CDR3 has 14 residues. The CDR3 spells CASSLQGYYNEQFF. The CDR3 DNA reads TGTGCCAGCAGTTTACAGGGGTATTACAATGAGCAGTTCTTC.

The chain recombines TRBV5-4 with TRBJ2-3; D ambiguous. The CDR3 loop spans 14 amino acids. The V end lost 2 bases, the J end lost 1 base, and 8 bases lay between the germline ends. Germline CDR1 is SGHNT and CDR2 is YYREEE (reference sequence). The CDR3 DNA reads TGTGCCAGCAGCTTTAATCCTGGCACAGATACGCAGTATTTT. Translation gives CASSFNPGTDTQYF.

The chain has TRBV19 and TRBJ2-2; 8 bases line up with TRBD2. The CDR3 is 14 amino acids. The germline gives CDR1 LNHDA, CDR2 SQIVND (reference sequence). The trim removed 3 bases at V and 5 bases at J, leaving 2 bases unmatched. For the CDR3, the DNA is TGTGCCAGTAGTATGGGACTAGTAACCGGGGAGCTGTTTTTT. It is translated as CASSMGLVTGELFF. The entire variable domain, with the rest obtained from reference TRBV19 and TRBJ2-2, is as follows: DGGITQSPKYLFRKEGQNVTLSCEQNLNHDAMYWYRQDPGQGLRLIYYSQIVNDFQKGDIAEGYSVSREKKESFPLTVTSAQKNPTAFYLCASSMGLVTGELFFGEGSRLTVL.

This clone is a singleton in its sample. The CDR3 loop reads CASSLGQAGRLSSYEQYF. CDR3 DNA sequence: TGCGCCAGCAGCTTGGGTCAAGCGGGGAGACTAAGCTCCTACGAGCAGTACTTC. The chain combines TRBV5-1 with TRBJ2-7, with TRBD2 identical over 7 bases. The CDR3 runs 18 residues. Germline V gives CDR1 SGHRS, CDR2 YFSETQ. J gave up 0 bases and V 0 bases, and 12 bases lay outside the gene matches.

This clone is a singleton in its sample. The genes are TRBV19 and TRBJ2-1, with 8 positions matching TRBD2. Germline V gene data show CDR1 as LNHDA and CDR2 as SQIVND (reference sequence). The V segment lost 3 bases and the J segment 0 bases; nucleotides outside the gene matches: 7. The CDR3 is 17 residues long. The CDR3 spells CASSMEAGADSYNEQFF. DNA of the CDR3: TGTGCCAGTAGTATGGAAGCGGGAGCCGACTCCTACAATGAGCAGTTCTTC.

This rearrangement joins TRBV5-1 to TRBJ2-5; TRBD1 is a possible D gene (5 bases). The CDR3 runs 17 residues. With 0 bases removed from V and 2 bases from J, the gap between germline ends came to 17 bases. CDR1 and CDR2 from the germline V gene are SGHRS and YFSETQ. In nucleotides, the CDR3 is TGCGCCAGCAGCTTGGTCGGGTCTAGTAGGGGACAAGAGACCCAGTACTTC. Its translation is CASSLVGSSRGQETQYF.

This rearrangement joins TRBV7-8 to TRBJ2-1, with TRBD1 identical over 10 bases. V trimming: 1 base; J trimming: 6 bases; junction bases outside the gene matches: 3. CDR1 and CDR2 (germline): SGHVS, FQNEAQ. The CDR3 covers 15 residues. CDR3 in amino acids: CASSLGGTGVNEQFF. In DNA, the CDR3 is TGTGCCAGCAGCTTAGGCGGGACAGGGGTCAATGAGCAGTTCTTC.